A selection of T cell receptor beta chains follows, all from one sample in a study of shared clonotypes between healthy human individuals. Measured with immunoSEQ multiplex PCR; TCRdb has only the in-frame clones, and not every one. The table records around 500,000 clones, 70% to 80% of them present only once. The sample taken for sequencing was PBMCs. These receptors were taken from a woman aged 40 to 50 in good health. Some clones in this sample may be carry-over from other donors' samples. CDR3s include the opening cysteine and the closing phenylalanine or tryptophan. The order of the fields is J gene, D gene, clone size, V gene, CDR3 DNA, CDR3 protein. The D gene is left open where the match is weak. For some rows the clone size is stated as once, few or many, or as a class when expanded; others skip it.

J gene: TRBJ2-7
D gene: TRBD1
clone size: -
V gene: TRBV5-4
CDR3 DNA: TGTGCCAGCAGCGTAGGAGGACAGGGGCCATCCAGCGAGCAGTACTTC
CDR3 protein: CASSVGGQGPSSEQYF

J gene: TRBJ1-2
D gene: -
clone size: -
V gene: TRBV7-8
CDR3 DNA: TGTGCCAGCAGCGTCCAGGCGGACTATGGCTACACCTTC
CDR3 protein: CASSVQADYGYTF

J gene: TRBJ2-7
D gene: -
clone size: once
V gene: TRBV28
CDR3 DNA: TGTGCCAGCTGTGGTACAGGGGACTACTCCTACGAGCAGTACTTC
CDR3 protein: CASCGTGDYSYEQYF

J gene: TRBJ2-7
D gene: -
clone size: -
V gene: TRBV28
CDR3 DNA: TGTGCCGCTACTGAGGGCCTCTACGAGCAGTACTTC
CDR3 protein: CAATEGLYEQYF

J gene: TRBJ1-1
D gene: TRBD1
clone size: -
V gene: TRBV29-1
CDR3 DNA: TGCAGCGTACCCCACAGGGGGAGTATGAACACTGAAGCTTTCTTT
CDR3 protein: CSVPHRGSMNTEAFF

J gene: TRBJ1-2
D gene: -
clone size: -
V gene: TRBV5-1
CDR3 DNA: TGCGCCAGCAGCTTGGAAGGGAAGTCAGGATCGGGAGGCTACACCTTC
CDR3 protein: CASSLEGKSGSGGYTF

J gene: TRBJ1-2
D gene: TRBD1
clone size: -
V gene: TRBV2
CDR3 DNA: TGTGCCAGCAGCTTAACAGGGGGAGGTGGCTACACCTTC
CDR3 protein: CASSLTGGGGYTF

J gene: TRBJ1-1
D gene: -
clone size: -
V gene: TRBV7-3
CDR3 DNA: TGTGCCAGCAGCACGGGGGGGGGCCCCGCGACTGAAGCTTTCTTT
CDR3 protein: CASSTGGGPATEAFF

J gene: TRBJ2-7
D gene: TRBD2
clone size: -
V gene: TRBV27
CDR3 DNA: TGTGCCAGCAGTATTCTAGCGGGAGAAAAAAACGAGCAGTACTTC
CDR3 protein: CASSILAGEKNEQYF

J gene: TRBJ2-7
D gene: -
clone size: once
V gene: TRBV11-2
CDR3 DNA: TGTGCCAGCAGTCCGGGCCGCTCCTACGAGCAGTACTTC
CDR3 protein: CASSPGRSYEQYF

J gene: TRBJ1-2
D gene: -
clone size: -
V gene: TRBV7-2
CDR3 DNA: TGTGCCAGCAGACCCGACAGCCTTGGAGGCTACACCTTC
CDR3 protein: CASRPDSLGGYTF